Listed below are T cell receptor beta chains from one sample, sequenced in a study of T cell repertoires in cytomegalovirus infection. Antigens for these TCRs are unknown. MiXCR, run by TCRdb on the reads, gives a single entry per CDR3 protein. Of approximately 120,000 distinct CDR3 sequences listed, over 25% were seen once; the top ten hold under 70%. Sequences were derived from CD8+ T cells from cultured PBMCs, sampled from culture after CMV antigen stimulation. These receptors were taken from a human donor in good health (CMV status not recorded). Some clones in this sample may be carry-over from other donors' samples. Each CDR3 is given with its conserved first and last residue. The D gene is left open where the match is weak. Size tells how often a clone was seen (once, few, many) or the class of an expanded clone, and some rows leave it out.

D gene	V gene	J gene	clone size	CDR3 DNA	CDR3 protein
NA	TRBV14	TRBJ2-1	NA	TGTGCCAGCAGCCAAGGCAGGGGATACAATGAGCAGTTCTTC	CASSQGRGYNEQFF
TRBD2	TRBV9	TRBJ2-3	NA	TGTGCCAGCAGCGCTGGGACCCGACTAGCGGGGGGTTCAGATACGCAGTATTTT	CASSAGTRLAGGSDTQYF
NA	TRBV11-2	TRBJ2-1	NA	TGTGCCAGCAGCCCAAGCGGTCGGCAGGGGGGGGTTGAGCAGTTCTTC	CASSPSGRQGGVEQFF
NA	TRBV7-2	TRBJ1-2	many	TGTGCCAGCAGCTTAGGGTTCGATCCGAAAAACTACACCTTC	CASSLGFDPKNYTF
NA	TRBV2	TRBJ2-5	NA	TGTGCCAGCAGCCTAAACTCCTGGGACCTAGAGACCCAGTACTTC	CASSLNSWDLETQYF
TRBD1	TRBV6-5	TRBJ1-4	few	TGTGCCAGCAGTTACACCGACAGGGGGCGCGAAAAACTGTTTTTT	CASSYTDRGREKLFF
TRBD1	TRBV2	TRBJ2-7	few	TGTGCCAGCAGTGACAAGGGACAGACGATAAGCTCCTACGAGCAGTACTTC	CASSDKGQTISSYEQYF
NA	TRBV7-3	TRBJ1-6	NA	TGTGCCAGCAGCCCAATCGGGGGGCAGATCTCCTATAATTCACCCCTCCACTTT	CASSPIGGQISYNSPLHF
NA	TRBV12-3/TRBV12-4	TRBJ2-3	NA	TGTGCCAGCATGGGCGGGGCGAATCGACAGGTGTTGAATTTCTATACAGATACGCAGTATTTT	CASMGGANRQVLNFYTDTQYF
NA	TRBV6-1	TRBJ2-4	NA	TGTGCCAGCAGTCCGGGTCTAGCGCCCAAAAACATTCAGTACTTC	CASSPGLAPKNIQYF
NA	TRBV6-2/TRBV6-3	TRBJ1-3	NA	TGTGTCAGCACTGCAGGAGGATTTGGAAACACCATATATTTT	CVSTAGGFGNTIYF
NA	TRBV6-2/TRBV6-3	TRBJ2-6	NA	TGTGCCAGCAGCGTCACAGGGCCTGGGGCCAACGTCCTGACTTTC	CASSVTGPGANVLTF
TRBD1	TRBV7-6	TRBJ2-2	many	TGTGCCAGCAGCACGACAGGGAGCACCGGGGAGCTGTTTTTT	CASSTTGSTGELFF
TRBD1	TRBV9	TRBJ1-1	many	TGTGCCAGCAGCGGAGACAGGGGGACTATTCTCAGGAACACTGAAGCTTTCTTT	CASSGDRGTILRNTEAFF
NA	TRBV7-2	TRBJ1-6	many	TGTGCCAGCAGCCCTAGAGTGGCAGGGCCAGCACCCCTCCACTTT	CASSPRVAGPAPLHF
TRBD1	TRBV6-5	TRBJ2-7	NA	TGTGCCAGCAGTTACGGGGACAGGGGCTACGAGCAGTACTTC	CASSYGDRGYEQYF
NA	TRBV5-1	TRBJ1-1	NA	TGCGCCAGCAGCCCCACCGAGGAAGCGAACACTGAAGCTTTCTTT	CASSPTEEANTEAFF
TRBD1	TRBV6-6	TRBJ1-6	NA	TGTGCCAGCAGTTACACGGCAGGACAGGGGGGTTCACCCCTCCACTTT	CASSYTAGQGGSPLHF
TRBD1	TRBV7-6	TRBJ1-1	NA	TGTGCCAGCAGCTCGGGGACAGGGGCGAACACTGAAGCTTTCTTT	CASSSGTGANTEAFF
NA	TRBV6-2/TRBV6-3	TRBJ1-5	NA	TGTGCCAGCAGTTACTCGATTTGGCAGCCCCAGCATTTT	CASSYSIWQPQHF
NA	TRBV7-2	TRBJ2-3	many	TGTGCCAGCAGCCCAGACTTTACCACAGATACGCAGTATTTT	CASSPDFTTDTQYF
TRBD1	TRBV7-2	TRBJ2-2	few	TGTGCCAGCAGCTTAGAGTGGGACAGGGCCGGGGAGCTGTTTTTT	CASSLEWDRAGELFF
NA	TRBV27	TRBJ1-3	NA	TGTGCCAGCAAACTACGGGGTAACTCTGGAAACACCATATATTTT	CASKLRGNSGNTIYF
NA	TRBV15	TRBJ2-3	NA	TGTGCCACCAGCAGCTTAGCGATAAGCACAGATACGCAGTATTTT	CATSSLAISTDTQYF
NA	TRBV7-6	TRBJ2-7	NA	TGTGCCAGCAGCTTAGGGGGGCTGTACGAGCAGTACTTC	CASSLGGLYEQYF
NA	TRBV2	TRBJ2-1	NA	TGTGCCAGCATTGGGACCTCCGATGGAAATGAGCAGTTCTTC	CASIGTSDGNEQFF
TRBD2	TRBV6-5	TRBJ2-7	NA	TGTGCCAGCAGTTACCGGGGGGGTCCCTACGAGCAGTACTTC	CASSYRGGPYEQYF
TRBD2	TRBV7-9	TRBJ2-5	many	TGTGCCAGCAGCTTAGGTGCGCTAGCGGGGGAGACCCAGTACTTC	CASSLGALAGETQYF
TRBD1	TRBV6-5	TRBJ1-6	once	TGTGCCAGCAGTTACTCGGGGACAGGGGACTCACCCCTCCACTTT	CASSYSGTGDSPLHF
NA	TRBV19	TRBJ1-1	NA	TGTGCCAGTAGTATATCGAGCGGACAGACCAACACTGAAGCTTTCTTT	CASSISSGQTNTEAFF
NA	TRBV7-9	TRBJ1-1	NA	TGTGCCAGCAGCTTGGGTTCAGACACTGAAGCTTTCTTT	CASSLGSDTEAFF
TRBD1	TRBV2	TRBJ1-1	NA	TGTGCCAGCAGTGATTACGGACAGGGTAACACTGAAGCTTTCTTT	CASSDYGQGNTEAFF
NA	TRBV9	TRBJ1-1	NA	TGTGCCAGCAGCGAGGGGCCCTGGGCCCTCAACACTGAAGCTTTCTTT	CASSEGPWALNTEAFF
NA	TRBV7-9	TRBJ1-6	NA	TGTGCCAGCAGCTCCGGGACACGATGGAATTCACCCCTCCACTTT	CASSSGTRWNSPLHF
NA	TRBV6-8	TRBJ1-6	NA	TGTGCCAGCAGGATAAACAGGGTATCTAGTAATTCACCCCTCCACTTT	CASRINRVSSNSPLHF
NA	TRBV2	TRBJ2-1	NA	TGTGCCAGCGCGGCCGGGAATGAGCAGTTCTTC	CASAAGNEQFF
NA	TRBV7-3	TRBJ2-2	NA	TGTGCCAGCAGCTCCTTACCGGTCCTGGGGGAGCTGTTTTTT	CASSSLPVLGELFF
TRBD2	TRBV4-2	TRBJ2-1	few	TGTGCCAGCAGCCAAGAACTAGCGGGGGGGGATGAGCAGTTCTTC	CASSQELAGGDEQFF
TRBD1	TRBV7-6	TRBJ1-3	NA	TGTGCCAGCAGCTTACCGGGACAGGGTAGAGTCGGAAACACCATATATTTT	CASSLPGQGRVGNTIYF
TRBD1	TRBV7-8	TRBJ2-7	few	TGTGCCAGCAGCTTAGCGCTAGGGGGCGGGTACGAGCAGTACTTC	CASSLALGGGYEQYF
NA	TRBV5-8	TRBJ1-4	NA	TGTGCCAGCAGCGCCCCCGGACCAAAGAATGAAAAACTGTTTTTT	CASSAPGPKNEKLFF
NA	TRBV18	TRBJ1-4	NA	TGTGCCAGCTCACCACCGGGTTGGCGGGATGAAAAACTGTTTTTT	CASSPPGWRDEKLFF
NA	TRBV12-3/TRBV12-4	TRBJ1-1	NA	TGTGCCAGCAGTGAGGGTCGGACTGAAGCTTTCTTT	CASSEGRTEAFF
TRBD1	TRBV19	TRBJ2-5	NA	TGTGCCAGTAGTAGTACAGGGGGCGATCAAGAGACCCAGTACTTC	CASSSTGGDQETQYF
NA	TRBV7-3	TRBJ2-1	few	TGTGCCAGCAGCTTAACAGGGGACTTAACCTACAATGAGCAGTTCTTC	CASSLTGDLTYNEQFF
NA	TRBV11-1	TRBJ2-2	once	TGTGCCAGCAGCCCCGGGTACCTTGACACCGGGGAGCTGTTTTTT	CASSPGYLDTGELFF
NA	TRBV12-3/TRBV12-4	TRBJ1-2	few	TGTGCCAGCAGTTTTAGGGCAATTGGCTACACCTTC	CASSFRAIGYTF
NA	TRBV5-1	TRBJ2-6	NA	TGCGCCAGCAGCTTGCGGACCCCCCTCTCTGGGGCCAACGTCCTGACTTTC	CASSLRTPLSGANVLTF
TRBD2	TRBV27	TRBJ2-5	NA	TGTGCCAGCAGTTTCCGGGGAAGCGGGGGGGAAAAAGAGACCCAGTACTTC	CASSFRGSGGEKETQYF
NA	TRBV10-3	TRBJ1-2	few	TGTGCCATCAGTCCTGACAGGAATAACTATGGCTACACCTTC	CAISPDRNNYGYTF
NA	TRBV6-1	TRBJ2-1	NA	TGTGCCAGCAGTGAAAGCCCGTCAGCTGGTGCCTACAATGAGCAGTTCTTC	CASSESPSAGAYNEQFF